The 14 T cell receptor beta chains presented below share a single source sample, sequenced in a study. TCRdb itself ran the reads through MiXCR, one entry per CDR3 protein. The repertoire consists of 6,500 to 7,500 distinct CDR3 sequences, with 32% occurring once and the leading ten covering roughly 22%. Sequencing used blood. The receptors come from a human donor.

This sequence joins TRBV20-1 and TRBJ2-1; TRBD1 is a possible D gene (5 bases). Germline V lookup: CDR1 DFQATT, CDR2 SNEGSKA (reference sequence). CDR3 length equals 14 residues. The V end lost 3 bases, the J end lost 0 bases, and 9 bases lay between the germline ends. CDR3 DNA sequence: TGCAGTGCTAGCGGCAGGGCCTCCTACAATGAGCAGTTCTTC. Translation gives CSASGRASYNEQFF.

This clonotype is labeled as large. The V gene is TRBV3-1, the J gene TRBJ2-7, with D unclear. The CDR3 extends over 13 amino acids. Trimming shortened V by 4 bases and J by 2 bases, and 9 bases separated the two germline ends. CDR1 is LGHDT, CDR2 YNNKEL, per germline (reference sequence). CDR3: CASSPATTYEQYF. Here the CDR3 DNA reads TGTGCCAGCAGCCCCGCAACGACCTACGAGCAGTACTTC.

On this clonotype: This may be a read error, as it is one base from a much larger clone. CDR3 residues: CSVTLIGSGYTF. The CDR3 coding sequence is TGCAGCGTTACTCTCATTGGCAGTGGCTACACCTTC. The rearrangement uses TRBV29-1 and TRBJ1-2; D unclear. There are 12 residues in the CDR3. Trimming cost V 5 bases and J 7 bases, with 14 bases left between them. Germline CDR1 is SQVTM and CDR2 is ANQGSEA.

The chain joins TRBV4-2 to TRBJ1-1; unclear D gene. The V gene's germline CDR1 is LGHNA and CDR2 YNFKEQ. The CDR3 length is 12 residues. With 1 base removed from V and 6 bases from J, the gap between germline ends came to 6 bases. CDR3: CASSQVDAEAFF. CDR3 sequence (DNA): TGTGCCAGCAGCCAAGTCGACGCTGAAGCTTTCTTT.

This clonotype rates as medium-sized. The chain couples TRBV4-2 to TRBJ2-1; the match to TRBD2 covers 8 bases. Germline CDR1 reads LGHNA; CDR2 reads YNFKEQ. The CDR3 extends over 15 amino acids. J lost 6 bases, V lost 1 base, and 5 bases had no gene match. The CDR3 region is CASSQGREGGNEQFF. CDR3 nucleotides: TGTGCCAGCAGCCAAGGACGGGAGGGAGGCAATGAGCAGTTCTTC.

The chain recombines TRBV20-1 with TRBJ2-7; a possible D gene is TRBD2 (6 bases). V gave up 7 bases and J gave up 7 bases, with 17 bases separating them. This CDR3 is 12 amino acids long. CDR1 is DFQATT and CDR2 is SNEGSKA in the germline V gene (reference sequence). CDR3 protein: CSVGSSPDEQYF. The CDR3 region has the DNA TGCAGTGTCGGGAGTTCACCCGATGAGCAGTACTTC.

This chain connects TRBV18 to TRBJ1-4; D unresolved. The CDR3 extends over 14 amino acids. Germline V gene data show CDR1 as KGHSH and CDR2 as LQKENI. V lost 2 bases and J lost 8, with 12 bases in between. Written as DNA, the CDR3 is TGTGCCAGCTCACCATTCGGACTGGGAGAAAAACTGTTTTTT. Protein product: CASSPFGLGEKLFF.

This clonotype was recorded a few times. The CDR3 loop reads CASSQDPGTGEADPTSPLHF. In DNA form, the CDR3 reads TGTGCCAGCAGCCAAGACCCCGGGACAGGGGAGGCGGATCCGACTTCACCCCTCCACTTT. The chain has TRBV14 and TRBJ1-6, with TRBD1 identical over 10 bases. The V segment lost 0 bases and the J segment 9 bases; nucleotides outside the gene matches: 17. CDR1 is SGHDN and CDR2 is FVKESK in the germline V gene. This CDR3 has 20 amino acids.

By share, this clonotype counts as medium-sized. The chain recombines TRBV29-1 with TRBJ1-1; D is ambiguous. V was shortened by 3 bases and J by 3 bases, with 2 bases between the two germline ends. CDR1 is SQVTM and CDR2 is ANQGSEA in the germline V gene. This CDR3 contains 10 residues. The CDR3 DNA is TGCAGCGTTGATTACACTGAAGCTTTCTTT. This translates into CSVDYTEAFF.

This chain connects TRBV12-3 or TRBV12-4 to TRBJ2-3; tentative D call: TRBD2 (5 bases). The CDR3 spans 18 residues. The V gene lost 3 bases and the J gene lost 2 bases, with 21 bases spanning the gap. The CDR3 is CASSFLSLLEGVTDTQYF. CDR3 bases: TGTGCCAGCAGTTTCCTGTCTTTACTAGAGGGAGTCACAGATACGCAGTATTTT.

CDR3 amino acids: CSARGGTSGSDEQFF. The CDR3, as DNA: TGCAGTGCTAGAGGGGGGACTAGCGGGAGTGATGAGCAGTTCTTC. The rearrangement joins TRBV20-1 to TRBJ2-1, with TRBD2 identical over 14 bases. Germline CDR1 is DFQATT and CDR2 is SNEGSKA (reference sequence). The CDR3 runs 15 residues. V was pared by 1 base and J by 8 bases, with 4 bases of the junction left unmatched.

This clonotype was seen many times. The chain links TRBV5-8 to TRBJ2-1; 12 bases agree with TRBD2. J lost 4 bases, V lost 2 bases, and 1 base had no gene match. CDR3 size: 15 residues. Germline CDR1 reads SGHTS; CDR2 reads YDEGEE. The CDR3 loop reads CASSFGTSGYNEQFF. The DNA for the CDR3 is TGTGCCAGCAGCTTCGGGACTAGCGGGTACAATGAGCAGTTCTTC.

The chain carries TRBV10-3 and TRBJ1-1; D unresolved. Germline V CDR1 and CDR2: ENHRY, SYGVKD. V lost 3 bases and J 7 bases, leaving 9 bases between the germline ends. CDR3 length: 12 residues. The CDR3 loop reads CAISDVVDEAFF. The CDR3 DNA reads TGTGCCATCAGTGACGTCGTGGATGAAGCTTTCTTT.

This clonotype is medium-sized within its sample. CDR3 residues: CSARSSGGYPLHF. Written as DNA, the CDR3 is TGCAGTGCTAGGTCTTCAGGGGGATATCCCCTCCACTTT. The V gene is TRBV20-1, the J gene TRBJ1-6; 7 bases agree with TRBD1. J lost 13 bases, V lost 3 bases, and 9 bases had no gene match. The germline V gene encodes CDR1 DFQATT and CDR2 SNEGSKA (reference sequence). The CDR3 has 13 amino acids.